This TCR beta chain is drawn from a study of OX40 agonist ivuxolimab in advanced cancers. Looking at the study overall: People in dose escalation had one of these cancers: hepatocellular carcinoma, melanoma, renal cell or head and neck cancer. Treatment received earlier with anti-PD-1, anti-PD-L1 or anti-CTLA-4 agents was allowed, and 40% had some.

Excluded were patients having autoimmune disease history or systemic immunosuppression. With V trimmed by 10 bases and J by 1 base, 8 bases remained unmatched. Germline CDR1 reads MNHEY; CDR2 reads SMNVEV (reference sequence). This CDR3 has 14 residues. TCRdb keeps only in-frame clones here, not all; method: immunoSEQ multiplex PCR. The table has 75,000 to 100,000 clones, roughly 90% seen once; the top ten hold about 9%. Specimen: CD4+ or CD8+ T cells sorted from blood, collected in a trial of the OX40 agonist ivuxolimab. The chain has TRBV27 and TRBJ1-2; 8 nucleotides agree with TRBD1. This TCR came from an adult with an advanced solid tumor such as melanoma, head and neck, liver or kidney cancer. The CDR3 sequence: CAIKDRAHNYGYTF. The DNA for the CDR3 is TGTGCCATAAAGGACAGGGCTCATAACTATGGCTACACCTTC.